This T cell receptor beta chain was sequenced for a study of CD8+ T cells in alopecia areata. Study-wide background: Patients received oral tofacitinib, 5 to 10 mg twice daily, for moderate-to-severe alopecia areata. Severity was scored as percentage of affected scalp area in treated patients.

The treatment was: oral pan-JAK inhibitor, 5-10 mg twice daily. CDR3 length: 15 residues. Germline loops: CDR1 MNHNS, CDR2 SASEGT. V lost 4 bases and J lost 5, with 18 bases in between. Extracted RNA was reverse transcribed, and the resulting cDNA served as sequencing template. Sequenced by immunoSEQ multiplex PCR; TCRdb stores in-frame clones only, minus some. The table records some 150,000 clones, 80% to 90% of them present only once. The source was CD8+ T cells sorted from blood, collected at week 4, from a patient treated with tofacitinib. J is TRBJ2-7 and V is TRBV6-1, with D possibly matching TRBD1 (7 bases). The receptor's source is a human donor with alopecia areata. The CDR3 reads CASSGYRGLGNEQYF. In nucleotides, the CDR3 is TGTGCCAGCAGTGGTTACAGGGGACTCGGGAACGAGCAGTACTTC.